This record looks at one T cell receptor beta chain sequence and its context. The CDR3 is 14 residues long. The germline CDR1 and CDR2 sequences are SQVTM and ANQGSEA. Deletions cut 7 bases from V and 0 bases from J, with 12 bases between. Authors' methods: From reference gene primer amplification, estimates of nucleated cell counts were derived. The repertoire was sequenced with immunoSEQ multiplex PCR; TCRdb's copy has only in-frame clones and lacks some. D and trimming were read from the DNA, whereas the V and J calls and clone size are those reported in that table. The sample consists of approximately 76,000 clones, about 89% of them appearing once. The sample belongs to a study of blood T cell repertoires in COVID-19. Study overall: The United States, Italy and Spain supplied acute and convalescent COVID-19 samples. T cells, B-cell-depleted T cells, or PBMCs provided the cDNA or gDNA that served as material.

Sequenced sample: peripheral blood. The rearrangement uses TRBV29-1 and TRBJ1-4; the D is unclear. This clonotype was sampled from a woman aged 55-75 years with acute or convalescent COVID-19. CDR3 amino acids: CSAAFRTTNEKLFF. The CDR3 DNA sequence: TGCAGCGCTGCCTTCAGAACAACTAATGAAAAACTGTTTTTT.